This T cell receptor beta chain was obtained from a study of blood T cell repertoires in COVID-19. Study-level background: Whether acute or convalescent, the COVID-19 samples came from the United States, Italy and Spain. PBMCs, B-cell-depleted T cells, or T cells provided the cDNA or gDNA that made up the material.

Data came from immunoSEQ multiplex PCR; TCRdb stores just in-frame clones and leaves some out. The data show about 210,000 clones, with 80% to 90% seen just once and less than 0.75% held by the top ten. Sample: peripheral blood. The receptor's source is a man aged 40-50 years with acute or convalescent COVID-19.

CDR3 residues: CASSSEGLVSEQYF. CDR3 coding DNA: TGTGCCAGCAGCTCAGAGGGACTAGTGAGCGAGCAGTACTTC. The rearrangement links TRBV7-2 to TRBJ2-7; 8 bases agree with TRBD2. Germline loops: CDR1 SGHTA, CDR2 FQGNSA. CDR3 length equals 14 residues. The J segment lost 6 bases and the V segment lost 4 bases, leaving 8 bases of the junction unmatched.